The rows below give T cell receptor beta chains drawn from one sample of a study of regulatory T cells in long-lasting Graves disease. TCRdb processed the multiplex PCR reads anew with MiXCR; each CDR3 protein has one entry. The sample contains 400,000 to 500,000 distinct CDR3 sequences, 21% of which appear only once. The material was peripheral blood mononuclear cells (PBMCs), obtained when the disease was refractory, from a patient treated with antithyroid drugs. Receptors were obtained from a female donor with Graves disease. Both conserved end residues are trimmed from each CDR3.

v_call	cdr3_aa
TRBV7-9	ASSLGTGLGYEQY
TRBV12-3/TRBV12-4	ASSLLGTSGRLNTGELF
TRBV25-1	ASTQREVPYEQY
TRBV11-1	ASSRMVGANYEQY
TRBV28	ASTAPDRVGQPQH
TRBV28	ASWDLGNQPQH
TRBV5-1	ASSSASGMNTGELF
TRBV11-1	ASSAKRSYNEQF
TRBV2	ASLPTGYGYT
TRBV28	ASSLPPPTTGELF